The rows below give T cell receptor beta chains drawn from one sample of a study of CD8+ T cells in alopecia areata. Produced via immunoSEQ multiplex PCR; TCRdb's table is partial and in-frame only. The sample lists about 150,000 clones, less than 65% occurring once. The sequenced sample was CD8+ T cells sorted from blood. The receptors were sampled from a human donor in good health. Both conserved end residues are part of each CDR3. D genes are given only for firm matches. Size is stated for part of the rows, as once, few or many counts, or as a class when the clone is expanded.

>-|TRBJ2-7|-|TRBV6-6
TGTGCCAGCAGATCTGGGCCCCACTACGAGCAGTACTTC
CASRSGPHYEQYF
>TRBD1|TRBJ2-2|-|TRBV29-1
TGCAGCGTTGAGCCCGACAGGGTTGGCGGGGAGCTGTTTTTT
CSVEPDRVGGELFF
>-|TRBJ2-5|few|TRBV6-5
TGTGCCAGCAGTTACTCGATCTGGGGGACCCAGTACTTC
CASSYSIWGTQYF
>-|TRBJ1-1|-|TRBV11-3
TGTGCCAGCAGCTTAGGGCACGGGGCGCGGAACACTGAAGCTTTCTTT
CASSLGHGARNTEAFF
>-|TRBJ1-5|-|TRBV6-5
TGTGCCAGCAGTTCAGGCCCGAGCAATCAGCCCCAGCATTTT
CASSSGPSNQPQHF
>-|TRBJ1-2|-|TRBV9
TGTGCCAGCAGCGCCGACAGTCCGGCAAGCTATGGCTACACCTTC
CASSADSPASYGYTF
>-|TRBJ2-5|-|TRBV5-1
TGCGCCAGCAGCTTAGACCTAGGGGAGACCCAGTACTTC
CASSLDLGETQYF
>TRBD2|TRBJ2-1|few|TRBV5-6
TGTGCCAGCAGCTTTGGACTAGCGGGAGGTAATGAGCAGTTCTTC
CASSFGLAGGNEQFF
>-|TRBJ1-1|-|TRBV29-1
TGCAGCGGCAGCCTCACAGGGAATGATGCTTTCTTT
CSGSLTGNDAFF
>TRBD1|TRBJ2-7|-|TRBV19
TGTGCCAGTAGTACCCCCGGACAGGTCCTCTACGAGCAGTACTTC
CASSTPGQVLYEQYF
>TRBD1|TRBJ2-2|few|TRBV29-1
TGCAGCGTCGTCGGGGACAGGGAAAACACCGGGGAGCTGTTTTTT
CSVVGDRENTGELFF
>-|TRBJ2-7|-|TRBV30
TGTGCCTGTTATGCGGCCACCGACGAGCAGTACTTC
CACYAATDEQYF
>-|TRBJ1-2|-|TRBV19
TGTGCCAGTACCCCTATGGACAGCTACTATGGCTACACCTTC
CASTPMDSYYGYTF
>-|TRBJ2-7|-|TRBV5-4
TGTGCCAGCAGCTTGGACCAAACACCGACCTACGAGCAGTACTTC
CASSLDQTPTYEQYF
>-|TRBJ2-7|once|TRBV7-2
TGTGCCAGCAGCCTGTCGACGCGGTACGAGCAGTACTTC
CASSLSTRYEQYF
>-|TRBJ2-5|-|TRBV2
TGTGCCAGCAGTGACGGGGAGGGGGCGCCTCAAGAGACCCAGTACTTC
CASSDGEGAPQETQYF
>-|TRBJ2-1|-|TRBV30
TGTGCCTGGGATTTTTACAATGAGCAGTTCTTC
CAWDFYNEQFF
>TRBD2|TRBJ2-7|-|TRBV29-1
TGCAGCGTCCGTCTGCGGGGGACTAGCGGGATCTTCCCCTACGAGCAGTACTTC
CSVRLRGTSGIFPYEQYF
>TRBD1|TRBJ2-7|-|TRBV7-9
TGTGCCAGCAGCCGGGACAGGGAGAACGAGCAGTACTTC
CASSRDRENEQYF
>-|TRBJ1-2|-|TRBV29-1
TGCAGCGTTGAAGACCAGGGTTTAGTGGGCTACACCTTC
CSVEDQGLVGYTF
>-|TRBJ2-7|few|TRBV27
TGTGCCAGCAGTTCCGTCTCCTACGAGCAGTACTTC
CASSSVSYEQYF
>-|TRBJ2-3|-|TRBV29-1
TGCAGCGTTGGGGATATCCAGTATTTT
CSVGDIQYF
>TRBD1|TRBJ2-6|-|TRBV29-1
TGCAGCGTTGCGCTCCGTTCCAGGGGGCTGGGGGCCAACGTCCTGACTTTC
CSVALRSRGLGANVLTF
>-|TRBJ2-6|-|TRBV9
TGTGCCAGCAGCGCGTCAGGAGCCAACGTCCTGACTTTC
CASSASGANVLTF
>TRBD2|TRBJ2-7|few|TRBV29-1
TGCAGCGTTGAGCTAGCGGCCTACGAGCAGTACTTC
CSVELAAYEQYF
>-|TRBJ2-5|-|TRBV27
TGTGCCAGCAGTTGGGGGAGCGGAGAGACCCAGTACTTC
CASSWGSGETQYF
>-|TRBJ2-5|-|TRBV2
TGTGCCACCAGTTTGGGTCCTGGGACCCAGTACTTC
CATSLGPGTQYF
>-|TRBJ2-2|-|TRBV30
TGTGCCTGGAGTGAGGCAGGGACGAACACCGGGGAGCTGTTTTTT
CAWSEAGTNTGELFF
>-|TRBJ1-2|-|TRBV4-1
TGCGCCAGCAGCCAAGAGAGAGGAGGCTACACCTTC
CASSQERGGYTF
>-|TRBJ1-3|-|TRBV5-4
TGTGCCAGCACCCAATGGCAGGGGATCGCTGGAAACACCATATATTTT
CASTQWQGIAGNTIYF
>TRBD2|TRBJ2-3|many|TRBV7-9
TGTGCCAGCAGAAGCATAGGGACTAGCGGGGACCCCGATACGCAGTATTTT
CASRSIGTSGDPDTQYF
>TRBD2|TRBJ2-5|-|TRBV6-5
TGTGCCAGCGAGACTAGCGGGAGGGAGACCCAGTACTTC
CASETSGRETQYF
>TRBD2|TRBJ2-7|-|TRBV30
TGTGCCTGGAGTGTACGTCTAGCGGGCTTGAACGAGCAGTACTTC
CAWSVRLAGLNEQYF
>-|TRBJ2-5|-|TRBV4-1
TGCGCCAGCAGCCAAGTCAATTTCGTGGGGCAAGAGACCCAGTACTTC
CASSQVNFVGQETQYF
>TRBD2|TRBJ2-5|once|TRBV9
TGTGCCAGCAGCCCAGGCGGGACTAGGTGGGGGACCCAGTACTTC
CASSPGGTRWGTQYF
>-|TRBJ2-3|-|TRBV29-1
TGCAGCGTTGATGGGGTGCGGGAACCTCTCCTATTTACAGATACGCAGTATTTT
CSVDGVREPLLFTDTQYF
>TRBD1|TRBJ1-5|-|TRBV27
TGTGCCAGCAGTTCCCAGGGGGCTGAGAATCAGCCCCAGCATTTT
CASSSQGAENQPQHF
>TRBD1|TRBJ2-1|-|TRBV6-5
TGTGCCAGCAGTTACGGGACAGGGGTCTACAATGAGCAGTTCTTC
CASSYGTGVYNEQFF
>TRBD1|TRBJ1-1|-|TRBV4-1
TGCGCCAGCAGCCAAGTGACAGGGGTTGAATCGGCTTTCTTT
CASSQVTGVESAFF
>-|TRBJ2-2|-|TRBV15
TGTGCCACCCGGATGAACACCGGGGAGCTGTTTTTT
CATRMNTGELFF
>TRBD1|TRBJ1-5|few|TRBV4-1
TGCGCCAGCAGCCAAACACCGGGACAGGGTGATCAGCCCCAGCATTTT
CASSQTPGQGDQPQHF
>-|TRBJ1-2|few|TRBV30
TGTGCCTGGCAACCCGGAAGCTATGGCTACACCTTC
CAWQPGSYGYTF
>TRBD2|TRBJ2-7|-|TRBV4-2
TGTGCCAGCAGTCCCCGACTAGCGGACCCCTACGAGCAGTACTTC
CASSPRLADPYEQYF
>-|TRBJ2-7|-|TRBV14
TGTGCCAGCAGCCAAGGAGGAATTACATGGGGGACTGGCAACTCCTACGAGCAGTACTTC
CASSQGGITWGTGNSYEQYF